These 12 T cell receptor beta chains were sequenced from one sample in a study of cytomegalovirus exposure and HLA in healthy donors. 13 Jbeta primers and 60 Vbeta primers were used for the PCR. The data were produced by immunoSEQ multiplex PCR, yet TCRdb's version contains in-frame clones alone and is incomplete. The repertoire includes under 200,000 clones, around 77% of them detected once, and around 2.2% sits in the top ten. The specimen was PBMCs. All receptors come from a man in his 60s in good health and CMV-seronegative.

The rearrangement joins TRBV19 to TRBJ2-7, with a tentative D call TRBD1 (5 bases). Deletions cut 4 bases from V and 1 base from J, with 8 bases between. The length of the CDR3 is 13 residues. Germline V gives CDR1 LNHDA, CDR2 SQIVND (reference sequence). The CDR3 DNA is TGTGCCAGTAGTAATCAGGGATCCTACGAGCAGTACTTC. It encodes CASSNQGSYEQYF.

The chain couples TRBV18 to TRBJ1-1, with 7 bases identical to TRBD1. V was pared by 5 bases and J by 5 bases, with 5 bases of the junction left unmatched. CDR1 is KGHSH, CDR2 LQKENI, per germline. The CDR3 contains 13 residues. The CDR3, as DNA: TGTGCCAGCTCATCTATACAGGGGACTGAAGCTTTCTTT. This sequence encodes CASSSIQGTEAFF.

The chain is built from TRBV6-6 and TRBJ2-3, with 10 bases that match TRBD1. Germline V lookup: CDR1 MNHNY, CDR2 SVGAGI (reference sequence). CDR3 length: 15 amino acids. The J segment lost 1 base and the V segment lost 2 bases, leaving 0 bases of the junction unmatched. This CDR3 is CASSYGTGGTDTQYF. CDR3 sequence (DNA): TGTGCCAGCAGTTACGGGACAGGGGGCACAGATACGCAGTATTTT.

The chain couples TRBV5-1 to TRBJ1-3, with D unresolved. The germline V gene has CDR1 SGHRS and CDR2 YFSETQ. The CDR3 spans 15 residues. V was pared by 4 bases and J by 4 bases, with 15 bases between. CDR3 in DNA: TGCGCCAGCAGCATGGATCCGGGTAGAGGAAACACCATATATTTT. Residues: CASSMDPGRGNTIYF.

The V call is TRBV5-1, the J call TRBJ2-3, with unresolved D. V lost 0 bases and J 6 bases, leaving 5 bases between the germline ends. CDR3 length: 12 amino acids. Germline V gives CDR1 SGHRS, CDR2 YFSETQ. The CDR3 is CASSLVGDTQYF. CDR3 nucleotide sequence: TGCGCCAGCAGCTTGGTCGGGGATACGCAGTATTTT.

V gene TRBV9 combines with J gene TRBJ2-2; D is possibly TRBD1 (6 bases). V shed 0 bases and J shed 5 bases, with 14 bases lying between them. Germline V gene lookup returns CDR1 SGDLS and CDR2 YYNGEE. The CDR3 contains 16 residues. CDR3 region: CASSVEGGVDTGELFF. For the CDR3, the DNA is TGTGCCAGCAGCGTAGAAGGGGGAGTAGATACCGGGGAGCTGTTTTTT.

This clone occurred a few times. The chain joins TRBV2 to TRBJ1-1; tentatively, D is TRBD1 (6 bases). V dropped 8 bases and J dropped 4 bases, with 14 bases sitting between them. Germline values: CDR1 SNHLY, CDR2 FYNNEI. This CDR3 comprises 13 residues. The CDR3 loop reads CASELSRGTEAFF. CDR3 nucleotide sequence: TGTGCCAGCGAACTTTCCAGGGGCACTGAAGCTTTCTTT.

CDR3 protein: CASSTGEGLENEQYF. The DNA of the CDR3 is TGTGCCAGTAGTACGGGAGAGGGACTAGAGAACGAGCAGTACTTC. The gene calls are TRBV19 and TRBJ2-7, with 8 nucleotides matching TRBD2. CDR3 length: 15 amino acids. The germline V gene encodes CDR1 LNHDA and CDR2 SQIVND (reference sequence). V shed 4 bases and J 5 bases; nucleotides not matched to a gene: 10.

The CDR3 DNA sequence: TGTGCCAGCAGCCGTCCCGGGACAGGACTCGCGGGATATGGCTACACCTTC. Translation: CASSRPGTGLAGYGYTF. The chain joins TRBV5-4 to TRBJ1-2; 8 bases match TRBD1. CDR3 length: 17 residues. The V segment lost 4 bases and the J segment 5 bases; nucleotides outside the gene matches: 16. The germline V gene has CDR1 SGHNT and CDR2 YYREEE (reference sequence).

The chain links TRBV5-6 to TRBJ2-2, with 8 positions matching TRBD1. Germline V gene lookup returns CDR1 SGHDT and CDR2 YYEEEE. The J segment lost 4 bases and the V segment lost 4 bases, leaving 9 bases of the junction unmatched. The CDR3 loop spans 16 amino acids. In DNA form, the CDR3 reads TGTGCCAGCAGCCACCCAAACAGGGGGATCACCGGGGAGCTGTTTTTT. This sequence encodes CASSHPNRGITGELFF.

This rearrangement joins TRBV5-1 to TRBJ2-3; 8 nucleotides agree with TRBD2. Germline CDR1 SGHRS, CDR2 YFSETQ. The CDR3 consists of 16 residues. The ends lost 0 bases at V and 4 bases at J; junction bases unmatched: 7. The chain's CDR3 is CASSLASGTRPDTQYF. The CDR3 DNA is TGCGCCAGCAGCTTGGCCTCCGGGACTAGGCCAGATACGCAGTATTTT.

The CDR3 here is CASSPTPRVGNTIYF. CDR3 coding DNA: TGTGCCAGCAGCCCTACCCCTCGGGTCGGAAACACCATATATTTT. This chain connects TRBV9 to TRBJ1-3, with no clear D. V was trimmed by 4 bases and J by 4 bases, leaving 15 bases between them. CDR1 and CDR2 (germline): SGDLS, YYNGEE. This CDR3 has 15 amino acids. The whole variable domain, remainder taken from reference TRBV9 and TRBJ1-3, is DSGVTQTPKHLITATGQRVTLRCSPRSGDLSVYWYQQSLDQGLQFLIQYYNGEERAKGNILERFSAQQFPDLHSELNLSSLELGDSALYFCASSPTPRVGNTIYFGEGSWLTVV.